Each of the 21 T cell receptor beta chains below was sequenced from the same sample in a study of human T cells and chemical hapten exposure. As to time point: pre-sensitization, week 0. Treatment described: therapeutic diphenylcyclopropenone sensitization with weekly scalp DPC. TCRdb re-derived calls from the RACE reads in MiXCR, one entry per CDR3 protein. The data show more than 250,000 distinct CDR3 sequences, 7% to 10% seen once. This specimen was whole blood, taken in connection with sensitization to the hapten diphenylcyclopropenone (DPC). The receptors stem from a middle-aged woman with alopecia areata. Some clones in this sample may be carry-over from other donors' samples.

This clonotype has a handful of counts. The V gene is TRBV7-3, the J gene TRBJ2-3; D remains unclear. The germline V gene encodes CDR1 SGHTA and CDR2 FQGTGA. The CDR3 is 13 amino acids. V was trimmed by 4 bases and J by 2 bases, leaving 7 bases between them. CDR3 protein: CASSSRYTDTQYF. The DNA of the CDR3 is TGTGCCAGCAGCTCCCGCTACACAGATACGCAGTATTTT.

This clonotype was observed a few times. The rearrangement uses TRBV12-3 or TRBV12-4 and TRBJ2-2; D is tentatively TRBD1 or TRBD2 (6 bases each). The V end lost 1 base, the J end lost 4 bases, and 7 bases lay between the germline ends. The CDR3 covers 14 residues. The CDR3: CASSLGGATGELFF. In DNA form, the CDR3 reads TGTGCCAGCAGTTTAGGGGGGGCCACCGGGGAGCTGTTTTTT.

This clonotype has a count of ten or more. The genes are TRBV12-3 or TRBV12-4 and TRBJ1-4; the D is unclear. Trimming took 3 bases from V and 4 from J, leaving 12 bases between them. The CDR3 length is 15 residues. The CDR3 bases are TGTGCCAGCAGTTTGGGTAGGGATGATAATGAAAAACTGTTTTTT. Protein sequence: CASSLGRDDNEKLFF.

In this sample, this clonotype turned up many times. This chain's CDR3 is CASRGTGTDTQYF. The DNA for the CDR3 is TGTGCCAGCAGGGGGACAGGCACAGATACGCAGTATTTT. V and J are TRBV28 and TRBJ2-3; 7 bases map to TRBD1. The CDR3 runs to 13 residues. Trimming removed 6 bases from V and 1 base from J; junction bases left unmatched: 1. The germline CDR1 and CDR2 sequences are MDHEN and SYDVKM.

This clonotype was detected a few times. The chain combines TRBV5-5 with TRBJ1-1; D gene unclear. Trimming pared 3 bases from V and 1 base from J, leaving 13 bases between. Germline V gene lookup returns CDR1 SGHKS and CDR2 YYEKEE (reference sequence). This CDR3 is built from 15 residues. DNA for the CDR3: TGTGCCAGCAGCTGGGCGCCAGGCCCGAACACTGAAGCTTTCTTT. Amino acid sequence: CASSWAPGPNTEAFF. The full variable domain, completed using reference TRBV5-5 and TRBJ1-1, is DAGVTQSPTHLIKTRGQQVTLRCSPISGHKSVSWYQQVLGQGPQFIFQYYEKEERGRGNFPDRFSARQFPNYSSELNVNALLLGDSALYLCASSWAPGPNTEAFFGQGTRLTVV.

The rearrangement uses TRBV4-1 and TRBJ1-4; unclear D gene. The CDR3 has 15 residues. Between the trimmed V and J ends, which lost 0 bases and 5 bases, there was a span of 10 bases. Germline-derived CDR1 and CDR2 are MGHRA and YSYEKL. The CDR3 sequence is CASSQESRINEKLFF. CDR3 DNA: TGCGCCAGCAGCCAAGAGAGTAGGATAAATGAAAAACTGTTTTTT.

The chain is built from TRBV12-3 or TRBV12-4 and TRBJ2-3; D unclear. The CDR3 totals 15 residues. Trimming shortened V by 5 bases and J by 4 bases, and 16 bases separated the two germline ends. DNA for the CDR3: TGTGCCAGCAGTCATAACGCCGTAGGAGCAGATACGCAGTATTTT. Translated: CASSHNAVGADTQYF.

The CDR3 sequence is CASSLPRGYSYNEQFF. The CDR3 DNA follows: TGTGCCAGCAGCCTACCCCGAGGCTACTCCTACAATGAGCAGTTCTTC. The chain recombines TRBV11-1 with TRBJ2-1; D uncertain. The CDR3 covers 16 residues. V was cut by 5 bases and J by 0 bases, with 14 bases left in between. In germline, CDR1 is SGHAT, CDR2 FQDESV (reference sequence).

This clonotype has at least ten counts. This chain uses TRBV6-2 or TRBV6-3 with TRBJ1-1, with D possibly matching TRBD1 (6 bases). Between the trimmed V and J ends, which lost 8 bases and 4 bases, there was a span of 11 bases. Germline V gene sequence: CDR1 MNHEY, CDR2 SVGEGT. The CDR3 spans 12 residues. The CDR3, as DNA: TGTGCCAGCGTTACAGGGTTCACTGAAGCTTTCTTT. It is translated as CASVTGFTEAFF.

The CDR3 bases are TGTGCCAGCAGCCCAGGAGGAGGGGCTTTTAATTCACCCCTCCACTTT. It encodes CASSPGGGAFNSPLHF. The rearrangement joins TRBV11-2 to TRBJ1-6, with a possible D match to TRBD1 (5 bases). The CDR3 is 16 amino acids. Germline V gene data show CDR1 as SGHAT and CDR2 as FQNNGV. Trimming took off 5 bases at V and 6 bases at J, with 17 bases between the two ends.

This clonotype was detected a few times. Here the CDR3 reads CASSSAGTSGNNEQFF. CDR3 sequence (DNA): TGTGCCAGCAGTTCGGCCGGGACTAGCGGCAACAATGAGCAGTTCTTC. The chain has TRBV28 and TRBJ2-1; TRBD2 matches at 11 bases. This CDR3 comprises 16 residues. Per the germline V gene, CDR1 is MDHEN and CDR2 is SYDVKM. V shed 4 bases, J shed 5 bases, and the junction held 7 bases outside the gene matches.

This clonotype was counted at least ten times. J is TRBJ1-1 and V is TRBV20-1; 9 bases align to TRBD1. Germline values: CDR1 DFQATT, CDR2 SNEGSKA (reference sequence). The length of the CDR3 is 15 residues. J was trimmed by 4 bases and V by 6 bases; bases with no gene match: 12. The DNA of the CDR3 is TGCAGTGCCCCTTCCTCAGACAGGGGGTTCACTGAAGCTTTCTTT. Protein sequence: CSAPSSDRGFTEAFF.

This clonotype was observed a handful of times. The V and J genes are TRBV28 and TRBJ1-5, with TRBD1 identical over 7 bases. The germline gives CDR1 MDHEN, CDR2 SYDVKM. This CDR3 comprises 14 residues. J lost 6 bases, V lost 7 bases, and 9 bases had no gene match. CDR3 in DNA: TGTGCCAGCAATTCTCCAACAGGGGTTCAGCCCCAGCATTTT. It specifies CASNSPTGVQPQHF.

The CDR3 reads CASSLDGTSNSPLHF. The CDR3 DNA sequence: TGTGCCAGCAGCTTAGATGGGACTTCAAATTCACCCCTCCACTTT. This chain uses TRBV7-2 with TRBJ1-6, with a tentative D call TRBD1 (5 bases). Trimming stripped 1 base from V and 7 bases from J, with 11 bases between. This CDR3 is 15 amino acids long. Per germline, CDR1 SGHTA and CDR2 FQGNSA.

The chain links TRBV5-1 to TRBJ2-7; TRBD2 aligns across 8 bases. The CDR3 has 15 residues. The germline V gene encodes CDR1 SGHRS and CDR2 YFSETQ. J lost 6 bases, V lost 0 bases, and 8 bases had no gene match. The CDR3 DNA follows: TGCGCCAGCAGCTTGGTAGCCGGGAGGGCCGGCGAGCAGTACTTC. Amino acids: CASSLVAGRAGEQYF.

This clonotype occurred many times. The chain uses TRBV27 and TRBJ2-1; D ambiguous. Germline assignment: CDR1 MNHEY and CDR2 SMNVEV (reference sequence). V lost 3 bases, J lost 1 base, and 10 bases lay in between. The CDR3 has 15 residues. The DNA of the CDR3 is TGTGCCAGCAGTTTGGTCCTACCTTCCTACAATGAGCAGTTCTTC. Amino acids: CASSLVLPSYNEQFF.

The chain couples TRBV7-6 to TRBJ2-5; either TRBD1 or TRBD2 may fit D (6 bases each). This CDR3 has 17 residues. The germline V gene has CDR1 SGHVS and CDR2 FNYEAQ. V was clipped by 4 bases and J by 9 bases, with 27 bases between them. In DNA form, the CDR3 reads TGTGCCAGCAGCTGGGGGGCTCGAGACTATACAAGAATGGCCCAGTACTTC. Amino acids: CASSWGARDYTRMAQYF. The complete variable domain, with remaining parts taken from reference TRBV7-6 and TRBJ2-5, reads GAGVSQSPRYKVTKRGQDVALRCDPISGHVSLYWYRQALGQGPEFLTYFNYEAQQDKSGLPNDRFSAERPEGSISTLTIQRTEQRDSAMYRCASSWGARDYTRMAQYFGPGTRLLVL.

Many counts were recorded for this clonotype. V is TRBV7-2 and J is TRBJ2-2, with D possibly TRBD2 on 6 matching bases. The CDR3 loop spans 15 amino acids. From germline, CDR1 is SGHTA and CDR2 FQGNSA. V was clipped by 5 bases and J by 4 bases, with 14 bases between them. The CDR3: CASSPREWGTGELFF. CDR3 coding DNA: TGTGCCAGCAGCCCCCGGGAGTGGGGCACCGGGGAGCTGTTTTTT. The variable domain in full, completed from reference TRBV7-2 and TRBJ2-2, reads GAGVSQSPSNKVTEKGKDVELRCDPISGHTALYWYRQSLGQGLEFLIYFQGNSAPDKSGLPSDRFSAERTGGSVSTLTIQRTQQEDSAVYLCASSPREWGTGELFFGEGSRLTVL.

The V call is TRBV5-1, the J call TRBJ2-1; TRBD1 matches 9 bases. Germline V lookup: CDR1 SGHRS, CDR2 YFSETQ. CDR3 size: 17 residues. V lost 8 bases to trimming and J lost 5 bases; unmatched junction nucleotides: 17. The CDR3 loop is CASLSNLYRGPDNEQFF. The CDR3 DNA is TGCGCCAGTCTCTCCAACCTCTACAGGGGGCCGGACAATGAGCAGTTCTTC.

This clonotype was counted many times. This sequence joins TRBV6-2 or TRBV6-3 and TRBJ2-1, with D unclear. Trimming cost V 0 bases and J 8 bases, with 8 bases left between them. The CDR3 spans 13 residues. The germline CDR1 and CDR2 sequences are MNHEY and SVGEGT. The CDR3 DNA is TGTGCCAGCAGTTACTCTGCCGTCTATGAGCAGTTCTTC. This codes for CASSYSAVYEQFF.

This clonotype was seen repeatedly, ten times or more. This chain uses TRBV15 with TRBJ2-2; D remains ambiguous. The V end lost 6 bases, the J end lost 7 bases, and 12 bases lay between the germline ends. CDR3 length: 13 residues. CDR1 and CDR2 from the germline V gene are LNHNV and YYDKDF (reference sequence). The CDR3 is CATRPSRIGELFF. Here the CDR3 DNA reads TGTGCCACCAGACCCTCCAGAATCGGGGAGCTGTTTTTT.